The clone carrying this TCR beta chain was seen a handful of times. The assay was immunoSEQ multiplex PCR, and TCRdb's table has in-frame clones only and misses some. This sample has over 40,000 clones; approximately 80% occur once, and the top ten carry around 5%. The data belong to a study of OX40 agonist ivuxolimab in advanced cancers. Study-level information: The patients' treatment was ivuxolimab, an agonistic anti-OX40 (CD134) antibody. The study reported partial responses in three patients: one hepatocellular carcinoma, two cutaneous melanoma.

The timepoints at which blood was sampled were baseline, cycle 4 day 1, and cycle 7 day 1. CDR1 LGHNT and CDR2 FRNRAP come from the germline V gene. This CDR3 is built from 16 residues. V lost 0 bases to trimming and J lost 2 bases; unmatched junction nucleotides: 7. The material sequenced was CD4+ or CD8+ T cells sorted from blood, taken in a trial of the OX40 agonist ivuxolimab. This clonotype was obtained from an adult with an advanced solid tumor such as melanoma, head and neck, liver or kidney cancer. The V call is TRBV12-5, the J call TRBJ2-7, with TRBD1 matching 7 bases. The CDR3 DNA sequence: TGTGCTAGTGGTTTGGTACGAGGGGGCGAGACCTACGAGCAGTACTTC. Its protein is CASGLVRGGETYEQYF.